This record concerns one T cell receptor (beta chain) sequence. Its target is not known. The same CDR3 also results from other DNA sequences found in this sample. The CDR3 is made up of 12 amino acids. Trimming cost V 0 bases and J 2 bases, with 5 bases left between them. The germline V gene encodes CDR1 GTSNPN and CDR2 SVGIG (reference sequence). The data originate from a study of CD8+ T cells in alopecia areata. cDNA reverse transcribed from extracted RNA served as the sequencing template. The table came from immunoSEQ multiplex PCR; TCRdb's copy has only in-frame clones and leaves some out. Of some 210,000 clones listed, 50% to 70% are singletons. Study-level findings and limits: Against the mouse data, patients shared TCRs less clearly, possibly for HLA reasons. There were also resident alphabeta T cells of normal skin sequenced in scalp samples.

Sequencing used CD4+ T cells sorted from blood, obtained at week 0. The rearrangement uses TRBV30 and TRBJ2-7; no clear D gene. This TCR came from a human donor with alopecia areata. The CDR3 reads CAWSVGAYEQYF. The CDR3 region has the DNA TGTGCCTGGAGTGTGGGCGCCTACGAGCAGTACTTC.